The clone carrying this TCR beta chain was seen only a few times. This sample was included in a study of T-cell memory formation after mild COVID-19. From the 5' RACE reads, TCRdb called clonotypes with MiXCR, one entry per CDR3 protein. The sample holds 200,000 to 300,000 distinct CDR3 sequences, 15% seen once. Trimming cost V 4 bases and J 7 bases, with 10 bases left between them. This CDR3 has 12 residues. This chain connects TRBV12-3 or TRBV12-4 to TRBJ1-2, with D unclear. What was sequenced was PBMCs or a T cell subset sorted from them (not recorded which). The clonotype comes from an adult woman who had mild COVID-19 (a few samples of this study predate the infection). Cell type and time point are not known. Here the CDR3 reads CASSSQSGGYTF. The CDR3 DNA reads as TGTGCCAGCAGTTCCCAGAGCGGTGGCTACACCTTC.